Listed below are T cell receptor beta chains from one sample, sequenced in a study of cytomegalovirus exposure and HLA in healthy donors. Libraries were prepared by immunoSEQ multiplex PCR; TCRdb keeps only in-frame clonotypes and omits some of them. This table lists approximately 190,000 clones. The material sequenced was PBMCs. These receptors originate from a boy aged 5-17 years in good health and CMV-seronegative. Each CDR3 is given with its conserved first and last residue. D genes are given only for firm matches.

TRBJ2-2	TRBV5-1	TRBD1	TGCGCCAGCAGCTTACAGGGGAGCGCCGGGGAGCTGTTTTTT	CASSLQGSAGELFF
TRBJ2-4	TRBV5-1	TRBD1	TGCGCCAGCAGCTTGGTATCTCAGGGGGCCGTAAACATTCAGTACTTC	CASSLVSQGAVNIQYF
TRBJ2-7	TRBV28	TRBD1	TGTGCCAGCAGTATCTACAGGGGCGAGCAGTACTTC	CASSIYRGEQYF
TRBJ1-6	TRBV7-8	.	TGTGCCAGCACCCAGCGGGTCCTTAATTCACCCCTCCACTTT	CASTQRVLNSPLHF
TRBJ2-3	TRBV4-1	TRBD1	TGCGCCAGCAGCCAGGTATCAGGGGGTTTTGCAGATACGCAGTATTTT	CASSQVSGGFADTQYF
TRBJ2-1	TRBV5-1	.	TGCGCCAGCAGCTTTCAGACCGAGGATGAGCAGTTCTTC	CASSFQTEDEQFF
TRBJ2-3	TRBV5-6	TRBD2	TGTGCCAGCAGCTTCAGCCTAGCGGGGGGGGCAGATACGCAGTATTTT	CASSFSLAGGADTQYF
TRBJ2-3	TRBV5-8	.	TGTGCCAGCAGCTTTGACAGTAACACAGATACGCAGTATTTT	CASSFDSNTDTQYF
TRBJ2-5	TRBV29-1	.	TGCAGCGTTAATAAGGAGTTGGAGACCCAGTACTTC	CSVNKELETQYF
TRBJ1-5	TRBV19	TRBD1	TGTGCCAGTAGTATACCGGGACAGGGCCGCACTGCGCATTTT	CASSIPGQGRTAHF
TRBJ1-3	TRBV2	.	TGTGCCTCGGGCAGGGGAACCGGAAACACCATATATTTT	CASGRGTGNTIYF
TRBJ2-7	TRBV5-4	TRBD1	TGTGCCAGCAGCTTGGGGACAGGTACCTACGAGCAGTACTTC	CASSLGTGTYEQYF
TRBJ1-2	TRBV5-6	.	TGTGCCAGCAGCTTGGGACAGGACTATGGCTACACCTTC	CASSLGQDYGYTF
TRBJ2-7	TRBV7-2	TRBD1	TGTGCCAGCAGCCGCTACAGGGGTCCCTCCTACGAGCAGTACTTC	CASSRYRGPSYEQYF
TRBJ1-1	TRBV9	TRBD1	TGTGCCAGCAGCGGTCAGACAGGGGCGGCCGGCACTGAAGCTTTCTTT	CASSGQTGAAGTEAFF
TRBJ1-3	TRBV5-6	.	TGTGCCAGCAGCTTCAGGGTAAGCTCTGGAAACACCATATATTTT	CASSFRVSSGNTIYF
TRBJ2-5	TRBV14	TRBD2	TGTGCCAGCAGCTACGGGACTATTCTAGGAGAGACCCAGTACTTC	CASSYGTILGETQYF
TRBJ1-1	TRBV7-9	.	TGTGCCAGCACCCCATTCGGGGGGAACACTGAAGCTTTCTTT	CASTPFGGNTEAFF
TRBJ2-7	TRBV25-1	.	TGTGCCAGCAGTGAAGGTCACAACTACGAGCAGTACTTC	CASSEGHNYEQYF
TRBJ2-7	TRBV27	TRBD2	TGTGCCAGCAAGATGCGAGCGGGGGTATACGAGCAGTACTTC	CASKMRAGVYEQYF
TRBJ2-7	TRBV5-4	TRBD2	TGTGCCAGCAGCGACCTTACGGGACTAGCGGGTGCAAGCTCCTACGAGCAGTACTTC	CASSDLTGLAGASSYEQYF
TRBJ1-1	TRBV19	.	TGTGCCAGTAGTATAGGTGGGGGGGAAGACACTGAAGCTTTCTTT	CASSIGGGEDTEAFF
TRBJ1-4	TRBV6-5	TRBD1	TGTGCCAGCAGTTCAGACAGGGGCGATAATGAAAAACTGTTTTTT	CASSSDRGDNEKLFF
TRBJ2-7	TRBV9	.	TGTGCCAGCAGCGTAGGTTTAGAGAACGAGCAGTACTTC	CASSVGLENEQYF
TRBJ2-2	TRBV30	TRBD1	TGTGCCGGAGCGGGACAGGGGGCTGCCGGGGAGCTGTTTTTT	CAGAGQGAAGELFF
TRBJ1-3	TRBV5-6	.	TGTGCCAGCAGCTTGTATCAGAACACCATATATTTT	CASSLYQNTIYF
TRBJ2-2	TRBV28	TRBD1	TGTGCCAGTTATGGACAGGCGAACACCGGGGAGCTGTTTTTT	CASYGQANTGELFF
TRBJ1-1	TRBV6-1	.	TGTGCCAGCAGTGAAAATGTTCGAGGGACTGAAGCTTTCTTT	CASSENVRGTEAFF
TRBJ1-2	TRBV6-1	TRBD1	TGTGCCAGCAGTGAATGGACAGGATCTAACTATGGCTACACCTTC	CASSEWTGSNYGYTF
TRBJ1-2	TRBV6-1	.	TGTGCCAGCAGTGAAGACTCCTTCTATGGCTACACCTTC	CASSEDSFYGYTF
TRBJ2-7	TRBV5-1	.	TGCGCCAGCAGCTTGGGGGCAGGGAAGGCTTTTGCTGTGGGGCAGTACTTC	CASSLGAGKAFAVGQYF
TRBJ2-1	TRBV15	TRBD2	TGTGCCACCAGCACCGCTAGCGGGGGGGCCAATGAGCAGTTCTTC	CATSTASGGANEQFF
TRBJ2-5	TRBV9	.	TGTGCCAGCAGCGTAGAAGGTACGGGTACGTACCAGTACTTC	CASSVEGTGTYQYF
TRBJ1-4	TRBV5-1	.	TGCGCCAGCAGCTTGGGACAGAGCAATAATGAAAAACTGTTTTTT	CASSLGQSNNEKLFF
TRBJ1-1	TRBV7-3	TRBD1	TGTGCCAGCAGCCTGGGGACAGGGCGGGACACTGAAGCTTTCTTT	CASSLGTGRDTEAFF
TRBJ1-5	TRBV27	.	TGTGCCAGCAGTTTCGTCCCAGGGCCCCAGCATTTT	CASSFVPGPQHF
TRBJ1-1	TRBV28	.	TGTGCCAGCAGCTCCGGGACAACGATCTTGAACACTGAAGCTTTCTTT	CASSSGTTILNTEAFF
TRBJ2-1	TRBV6-5	TRBD1	TGTGCCAGCACCTCCGGGACAGGATACAATGAGCAGTTCTTC	CASTSGTGYNEQFF
TRBJ1-6	TRBV14	.	TGTGCCAGCAGAATAGCGGGTTCACCCCTCCACTTT	CASRIAGSPLHF
TRBJ2-4	TRBV6-1	.	TGTGCCAGCAGTGAACCACCCGACAGAAAAAACATTCAGTACTTC	CASSEPPDRKNIQYF
TRBJ2-5	TRBV10-3	TRBD1	TGTGCCATCAGTGAGGGGGGACAGCAAGAGACCCAGTACTTC	CAISEGGQQETQYF
TRBJ2-7	TRBV7-9	.	TGTGCCAGCAGCTTAGTGGCAGTCAGGGCCTACGAGCAGTACTTC	CASSLVAVRAYEQYF
TRBJ2-3	TRBV6-4	.	TGTGCCAGCAGTGACTCGAAAGGGGACACAGATACGCAGTATTTT	CASSDSKGDTDTQYF
TRBJ2-1	TRBV19	TRBD2	TGTGCCAGTAGTATTGTGGGGGGGGTCATCAATGAGCAGTTCTTC	CASSIVGGVINEQFF
TRBJ1-6	TRBV28	.	TGTGCCAGCAGTTTTTTACTAAATTCACCCCTCCACTTT	CASSFLLNSPLHF
TRBJ1-1	TRBV6-1	TRBD1	TGTGCCAGCAGTACTCTACAGGGGATGAACACTGAAGCTTTCTTT	CASSTLQGMNTEAFF
TRBJ2-7	TRBV4-3	TRBD1	TGCGCCAGCAGCCAAGGTACCGGGACAGACTACTACGAGCAGTACTTC	CASSQGTGTDYYEQYF
TRBJ1-1	TRBV19	.	TGTGCCAGTATTGGCTCCACCAACACTGAAGCTTTCTTT	CASIGSTNTEAFF
TRBJ2-7	TRBV10-3	TRBD2	TGTGCCATCAGCCAACTAGCGGGAGAATACGAGCAGTACTTC	CAISQLAGEYEQYF
TRBJ2-7	TRBV6-4	.	TGTGCCAGCAGGGACCGGGACAAGGACTACGAGCAGTACTTC	CASRDRDKDYEQYF
TRBJ2-5	TRBV4-1	.	TGCGCCAGCAGCCGAGGACTCCGGGACTCCAACGTCGGATGGAAGACCCAGTACTTC	CASSRGLRDSNVGWKTQYF
TRBJ2-7	TRBV7-9	.	TGTGCCAGCAGCGCCGGACTGTTCACTTCCTACGAGCAGTACTTC	CASSAGLFTSYEQYF